This T cell receptor (beta chain) was profiled in a study of identical twins. TCRdb redid the calling of the 5' RACE reads with MiXCR, one entry per CDR3 protein. The sample contains more than 400,000 distinct CDR3 sequences, 15% of which appear only once. The CDR3 runs to 12 residues. In germline, CDR1 is MDHEN, CDR2 SYDVKM. Trimming left V 4 bases short and J 9 bases short, with 10 bases between. These same data were also listed under a study on yellow fever vaccine responses in identical twins.

Sequenced input: CD4+ T cells sorted from blood. The TCR was taken from a woman younger than 30 in good health. The chain links TRBV28 to TRBJ2-1, with no clear D. CDR3 DNA: TGTGCCAGCAGTTCCTCGTGGCCTGAGCAGTTCTTC. Its translation is CASSSSWPEQFF. Looking up the rest from reference TRBV28 and TRBJ2-1 gives the full variable domain: DVKVTQSSRYLVKRTGEKVFLECVQDMDHENMFWYRQDPGLGLRLIYFSYDVKMKEKGDIPEGYSVSREKKERFSLILESASTNQTSMYLCASSSSWPEQFFGPGTRLTVL.